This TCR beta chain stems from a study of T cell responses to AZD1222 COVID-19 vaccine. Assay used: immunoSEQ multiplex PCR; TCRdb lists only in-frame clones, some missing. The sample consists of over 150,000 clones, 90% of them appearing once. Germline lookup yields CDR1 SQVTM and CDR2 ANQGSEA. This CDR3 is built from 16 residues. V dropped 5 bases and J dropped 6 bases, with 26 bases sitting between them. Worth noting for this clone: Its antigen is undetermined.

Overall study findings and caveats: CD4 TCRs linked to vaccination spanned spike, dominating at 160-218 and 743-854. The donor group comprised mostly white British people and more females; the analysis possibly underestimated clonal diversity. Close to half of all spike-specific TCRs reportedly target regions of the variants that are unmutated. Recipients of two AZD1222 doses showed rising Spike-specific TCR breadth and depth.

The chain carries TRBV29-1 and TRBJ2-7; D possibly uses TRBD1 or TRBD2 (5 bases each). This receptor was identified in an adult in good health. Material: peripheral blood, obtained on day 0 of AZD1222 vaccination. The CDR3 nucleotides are TGCAGCGTTACACGGTCCCGGGACCCACTTCAGCGCGAGCAGTACTTC. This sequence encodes CSVTRSRDPLQREQYF.